This T cell receptor beta chain comes out of a study of tumor and adjacent non-tumor tissue in lung cancer (dated by TCRdb to about 2018). Describing the broader study: By cancer type, the cohort comprised eleven to twelve adenocarcinoma patients, 2 squamous cell carcinoma patients and 1 small cell lung cancer patient. The approximately 15 patients were aged about 31 to 76 years, included approximately ten men and 5 women, and had TNM stage I to III disease. A total of fewer than 150 million productive TCRbeta reads were generated by sequencing, corresponding to an average of around 4 million reads per sample. Bulk TCRbeta repertoires were compared between lung tumor tissue and matched distant non-tumor lung tissue obtained from over 13 lung cancer patients. For each patient, one tumor sample and one normal lung sample were taken, giving approximately 33 paired specimens that underwent TCRbeta CDR3 sequencing.

About this clonotype itself: This receptor's antigen is unknown. The junction departs from germline at one end; a sequencing error may be responsible.

CDR1 and CDR2, looked up from the germline V gene, are SGHDN and FVKESK. The CDR3 starts with the cysteine, ends with the phenylalanine, and has 16 residues. The CDR3 DNA has 48 bases and is translated from base 1. RNA was isolated from bulk, unsorted tissue, and RNA quality was assessed with a NanoDrop ND-1000 and an Agilent 2100. The normal lung samples consisted of distant non-tumor tissue collected more than 3 cm from the tumor edge. Newly diagnosed lung cancer patients without prior chemotherapy who had been admitted for thoracic surgery in China between August and November 2014 were enrolled as donors. Anyone who had undergone radiotherapy or chemotherapy before, or who had another cancer at the same time, was left out of the study. Surgical tissue pieces of about 1-2 cm3 were preserved in RNAlater solution and stored at -80 °C until use. The method behind the library was multiplex PCR. The run used an Illumina HiSeq 2500. TCRbeta libraries were constructed through three rounds of nested PCR with primers (Table S4) according to protocols modified from ARM-PCR. Before sequencing, PCR products in the 200-500 bp range were cut out of the gel and cleaned up using the QIAquick gel extraction kit. The authors' analysis ran thus. Trimmomatic was used to clean the reads, FLASH was used to merge the reads into complete CDR3 sequences, and MiTCR was used to assign the reads to V(D)J germline segments. VDJtools was used to compute clonal diversity as the inverse Simpson's index. In-frame sequences lacking a premature stop codon were counted as productive reads. TCRdb reanalyzed the raw reads on its own, using fastp at Q25 for trimming and MiXCR for clone calling, and kept in-frame beta chains. Every distinct CDR3 protein forms one entry, paired with its most common genes and DNA. The V and J calls and clone size come from TCRdb's table, not from the authors' own analysis. The sample table lists 52,000 or so distinct CDR3 sequences, 60% to 80% of them with a count of one. The ten largest account for 20% to 30% of the sample.

Findings and caveats that apply to the study as a whole: The top 100 clones accounted for a significantly larger cumulative portion of the repertoire in normal lung than in tumor tissue. Significantly higher TCR diversity (inverse Simpson) was observed in tumor tissue than in normal lung tissue (around 450 vs 150, P = 0.0075, Mann-Whitney U test). Neither the sequencing platform nor unique molecular identifiers are named or mentioned anywhere in the methods. Younger patients had significantly higher TCR diversity, and higher tumor TCR diversity was associated with shorter overall and disease-free survival. Only approximately 16 patients were included in the cohort, and the need for larger samples and more detailed clinical data was noted by the authors. Peripheral blood was not sequenced, so blood TCRbeta repertoires in these lung cancer patients were not examined.

The receptor's source is a woman aged 55-69 years with non-small cell lung cancer. Material: distant non-tumor lung tissue. The rearranged segments are TRBV14 and TRBJ2-6; TRBD1 might be the D gene, on 5 matching bases. The DNA sequence reads TGTGCCAGCAGCCAAATGACAGTCACTGGAGCCAACGTCCTGACTTTC. This codes for CASSQMTVTGANVLTF.